Listed below are T cell receptor beta chains from one sample, sequenced in a study of T cell repertoires in cytomegalovirus infection. MiXCR, run by TCRdb on the reads, gives a single entry per CDR3 protein. The sample has roughly 920,000 distinct CDR3 sequences, roughly 31% seen once; the top ten hold around 15%. Their target antigens are unknown. Sample: cultured CD8+ T cells from PBMCs, taken from culture after CMV antigen stimulation. These receptors all come from a human donor in good health (CMV status not recorded). Some clones in this sample may be carry-over from other donors' samples. The CDR3 runs from the conserved cysteine through the conserved F or W. D genes are given only for firm matches. Size is stated for part of the rows, as once, few or many counts, or as a class when the clone is expanded.

>-|many|TRBJ1-5|TRBV6-5
TGTGCCAGCAGTTACTCGTGGGGTCAGCCCCAGCATTTT
CASSYSWGQPQHF
>-|few|TRBJ2-3|TRBV5-1
TGCGCCAGCAGATTCTCAAGCACAGATACGCAGTATTTT
CASRFSSTDTQYF
>-|few|TRBJ1-1|TRBV12-3/TRBV12-4
TGTGCCAGCAGTTCCCACCAAGGCGCGAACACTGAAGCTTTCTTT
CASSSHQGANTEAFF
>TRBD2|-|TRBJ2-5|TRBV9
TGTGCCAGCAGCGTAGGAGCTAGCGGGGGGGTGGGCCAAGAGACCCAGTACTTC
CASSVGASGGVGQETQYF
>TRBD1|many|TRBJ2-1|TRBV7-8
TGTGCCAGCAGCCAGACAGGGCGGCATGAGCAGTTCTTC
CASSQTGRHEQFF
>TRBD2|many|TRBJ2-5|TRBV7-6
TGTGCCAGCAGCTTACTCGGGGGGAATCGGGAGACCCAGTACTTC
CASSLLGGNRETQYF
>-|-|TRBJ1-1|TRBV18
TGTGCCAGCTCAGCAAGACAGACCATGAACACTGAAGCTTTCTTT
CASSARQTMNTEAFF
>-|few|TRBJ1-4|TRBV5-4
TGTGCCAGCAGCTCGAACAGGGAGCGCGAAAAACTGTTTTTT
CASSSNREREKLFF
>TRBD1|-|TRBJ2-4|TRBV7-6
TGTGCCAGCAGCTCAGGACAGGGGGTTTACAAAAACATTCAGTACTTC
CASSSGQGVYKNIQYF
>TRBD2|few|TRBJ2-1|TRBV7-9
TGTGCCAGCAGCTTCCCGTCGGGGGGAAGCTCCTACAATGAGCAGTTCTTC
CASSFPSGGSSYNEQFF
>TRBD2|few|TRBJ2-7|TRBV6-6
TGTGCCAGCAGTTACGCCAGCGGGAGTCCACAGGAGCAGTACTTC
CASSYASGSPQEQYF
>-|-|TRBJ1-5|TRBV28
TGTGCCAGCACCCAACATAGCAATCCGCCCCAGCATTTT
CASTQHSNPPQHF
>-|many|TRBJ2-1|TRBV7-2
TGTGCCAGCAGCCCATTCTGGACAGAAAGTTACAATGAGCAGTTCTTC
CASSPFWTESYNEQFF
>TRBD1|-|TRBJ2-3|TRBV19
TGTGCCAGTGTCCGGGACAGTAGCACAGATACGCAGTATTTT
CASVRDSSTDTQYF
>-|-|TRBJ1-1|TRBV6-6
TGTGCCAGCCAATCTTTGCCCTCACAGGGAATCACTGAAGCTTTCTTT
CASQSLPSQGITEAFF
>TRBD2|-|TRBJ2-7|TRBV29-1
TGCAGCGTTGAACAGACTAGCGGCCCATACGAGCAGTACTTC
CSVEQTSGPYEQYF
>-|few|TRBJ1-2|TRBV4-1
TGCGCCAGCAGCCAGGCCACGGGGGCTGGCTACACCTTC
CASSQATGAGYTF
>-|-|TRBJ1-2|TRBV14
TGTGCCAGCAGCCAAGGGGCAGGGTACTATGGCTACACCTTC
CASSQGAGYYGYTF
>TRBD2|many|TRBJ2-5|TRBV12-3/TRBV12-4
TGTGCCAGCAGTCCTATAGCGGGGGGCCAAGAGACCCAGTACTTC
CASSPIAGGQETQYF
>TRBD1|-|TRBJ1-1|TRBV5-1
TGCGCCAGCAGCGCCGGACCAGGGGGCGCTTGGAACACTGAAGCTTTCTTT
CASSAGPGGAWNTEAFF
>-|-|TRBJ1-1|TRBV20-1
TGCAGTGCCCAAGCGGGTACTGAAGCTTTCTTT
CSAQAGTEAFF
>-|once|TRBJ2-1|TRBV16
TGTGCCAGCAGCCAATGGCGGCCCGGTACTTACAATGAGCAGTTCTTC
CASSQWRPGTYNEQFF
>-|few|TRBJ2-5|TRBV7-6
TGTGCCAGCAGCCCTCTTAGGGGGAAGGAGACCCAGTACTTC
CASSPLRGKETQYF
>-|-|TRBJ2-1|TRBV7-6
TGTGCCAGCAGCTTAAAGTCGGCGGAGAGCTCCTACAATGAGCAGTTCTTC
CASSLKSAESSYNEQFF
>TRBD1|-|TRBJ1-6|TRBV18
TGTGCCAGCTCCCCGGACAGGGGCCGGAGTGATTCACCCCTCCACTTT
CASSPDRGRSDSPLHF
>-|many|TRBJ2-1|TRBV12-3/TRBV12-4
TGTGCCAGCAGATCCGGGGGCTTAGGGAATCCTATACAGTTCTTC
CASRSGGLGNPIQFF
>TRBD1|many|TRBJ1-1|TRBV6-1
TGTGCCAGCTGGGGACAGCGTAACTTGAACACTGAAGCTTTCTTT
CASWGQRNLNTEAFF
>TRBD2|many|TRBJ2-1|TRBV7-7
TGTGCTAGCAGTTTACTAGCGGGGGTTGAAAATGAGCAGTTCTTC
CASSLLAGVENEQFF
>-|few|TRBJ1-2|TRBV7-6
TGTGCCAGCAGCTCCACGACGCACCACGACTATGGCTACACCTTC
CASSSTTHHDYGYTF
>-|few|TRBJ2-3|TRBV12-3/TRBV12-4
TGTGCCAGCAGTCAGCTGCCAGAAATTACTAGCACAGATACGCAGTATTTT
CASSQLPEITSTDTQYF